This T cell receptor (beta chain) came from a study of shared clonotypes between healthy human individuals. Study conclusions and caveats: Clonotype sharing levels among donors were expected to vary with sequencing depth.

Selected positively for CCR7 and CD45RO-negative, naive CD8 cells excluded terminally differentiated effector memory CD45RA+ cells. Germline lookup yields CDR1 MDHEN and CDR2 SYDVKM. The CDR3 runs 14 residues. The V gene end was trimmed by 3 bases and the J gene end by 6 bases; junction bases not matched to a gene: 5. In this sample, this clone turned up once. Its antigen is unknown. Some clones are missing from TCRdb's copy, which holds only in-frame ones; the method was immunoSEQ multiplex PCR. The sample lists about 2,200,000 clones, approximately 94% occurring once. The chain carries TRBV28 and TRBJ2-3, with 8 bases fitting TRBD2. The sequencing sample was made of naive CD8+ T cells from PBMCs. The source is a man between 18 and 35 years old in good health. Some clones in this sample may be carry-over from other donors' samples. CDR3 DNA: TGTGCCAGCAGTTTCGTGGCGGGAGGTGATACGCAGTATTTT. This sequence encodes CASSFVAGGDTQYF. Supplemented by reference TRBV28 and TRBJ2-3, the full variable domain reads DVKVTQSSRYLVKRTGEKVFLECVQDMDHENMFWYRQDPGLGLRLIYFSYDVKMKEKGDIPEGYSVSREKKERFSLILESASTNQTSMYLCASSFVAGGDTQYFGPGTRLTVL.